The T cell receptor (beta chain) described here comes from a study of blood T cell dynamics during melanoma immunotherapy (dated by TCRdb to about 2020). Context from the whole study: Patients with metastatic melanoma were treated with first-line pembrolizumab or nivolumab plus ipilimumab as standard of care in the United Kingdom. To identify early correlates of response, the study profiled peripheral T cell receptor repertoires in patients with metastatic melanoma before and after one cycle of checkpoint inhibitor therapy. Consecutive patients formed a training cohort, and a further independent group of patients from the same centre was pooled into an external validation set. Results and caveats for the whole study, not just this receptor: The relatively small sample size was recognized as a factor that could limit how well the results generalize. Whether the T cell clones behind the repertoire changes were melanoma-specific or instead reflected general immune activation was something the study could not determine. Patients who later achieved disease control showed a bifurcated PBMC repertoire reorganization at W3, with increased clonality or increased diversity, unlike progressors.

There are 16 amino acids in the CDR3, from cysteine to phenylalanine inclusive. Of all the DNA, just the CDR3 is kept, 48 bases in frame from base 1. The germline V gene (reference sequence) yields GTSNPN for CDR1 and SVGIG for CDR2. The sample's time point label, decoded: pre-treatment baseline. Blood samples were collected before treatment (T0) and at week 3 (W3), after the first cycle of checkpoint blockade. Except for a couple of patients with rapid clinical progression, response was assessed 12 weeks after the first infusion by RECIST 1.1; disease control meant complete response, partial response or stable disease. Any patient who had received prior systemic cancer treatment, was on concomitant immunosuppressant therapy or had synchronous other active malignancies was excluded. TCR beta was sequenced in both bulk PBMC and plasma cell-free DNA in order to track circulating cells as well as T cell turnover. PBMC were isolated from blood with Lymphoprep and SepMate tubes, followed by red cell lysis. QIAamp DNA Blood Mini kits were used to extract DNA from PBMC and sorted T cell subsets.

Every bulk PBMC sample had a fixed 350 ng of DNA loaded. The immunoSEQ TCRb Assay kit was used according to manufacturer instructions to amplify TCR beta CDR3 sequences from genomic DNA. The KAPA Library Quantification Kit for Illumina platforms was used to quantify the pooled libraries by qPCR. Pooled libraries were sequenced on an Illumina NextSeq 500, clustered at roughly 0.55-1.1 pM. In the authors' own workflow: The TCR data were analyzed using immunoSEQ ANALYZER and the R LymphoSeq package. A rearrangement efficiency score was calculated as productive divided by the sum of productive and non-productive CDR3 sequences. Clonality was measured with the Gini coefficient and diversity with the Renyi index at alpha=1, and both measures were compared pairwise between timepoints within each patient. Clonal relatedness, based on an edit distance of 3, and repertoire similarity, based on the Bhattacharyya coefficient, were both computed in LymphoSeq. To classify response, a linear discriminant analysis based on week-3 changes in clonality and diversity was built with the R MASS and caret packages. In its TCRdb copy, this immuneACCESS table keeps in-frame sequences only and misses some clones. Where compared with another copy, unresolved V genes explain less than half of these, and the others have no known cause. For V, J and clone size, that table is used; D and trimming come from the DNA. For this sample there are roughly 7,000 clones; approximately 88% appear just once. The ten largest clones capture 36% of the sample.

On this clone itself: Its antigen remains undetermined. No much larger clone exists at a distance of one base, and base qualities are not known.

This TCR was sampled from a human donor with melanoma. Some clones in this sample may be carry-over from other donors' samples. Here the chain combines TRBV30 and TRBJ2-3, and 11 junction bases match TRBD1. The sample consisted of blood, taken from a patient treated with checkpoint blockade. The CDR3 loop reads CALGLGGQGVRDTQYF. The bases are TGTGCACTGGGCCTCGGGGGACAGGGGGTAAGGGATACGCAGTATTTT.